The clone carrying this T cell receptor beta chain has more than one count but fewer than ten. This table comes from immunoSEQ multiplex PCR, and its TCRdb copy is limited to in-frame clones, with some not included. The sample includes roughly 400,000 clones, 75% to 90% seen only once; the top ten take roughly 1.1%. These data belong to a study of blood T cell repertoires in COVID-19. Overall study: The analysed material was cDNA or gDNA that came from T cells, B-cell-depleted T cells, or PBMCs.

The CDR3 totals 18 residues. Trimming removed 5 bases from V and 3 bases from J, with 22 bases in between. Germline V CDR1 and CDR2: LNHDA, SQIVND (reference sequence). What was sequenced was PBMCs or T cells enriched from blood (not recorded which). This clonotype was obtained from a man aged 30-40 years who had recovered from COVID-19. This rearrangement joins TRBV19 to TRBJ2-2; D is perhaps TRBD1 (7 bases). CDR3 sequence (DNA): TGTGCCAGTAGTCTAAGGTCAGGGGGGCGAAGCGACACCGGGGAGCTGTTTTTT. Translation gives CASSLRSGGRSDTGELFF.